The entry below gives a single T cell receptor beta chain sequence along with its context. Its antigen remains undetermined. No much larger clone is present one base from it, and per-base qualities are unavailable. This sample is part of a study of CD8+CD57+ T cells in acquired aplastic anemia (dated by TCRdb to 2017 to 2018). In the study overall: Extracted DNA from sorted CD4+ and CD8+ cells averaged around 2.9 ug, ranging from about 0.19 to 30 ug. CD8+CD57+ expansion was defined as a frequency above the mean frequency observed in healthy subjects. Points the paper makes about the study in general: Roughly 30 CD8+ CDR3 sequences were shared between patients and controls but appeared highly expressed in patients and within their immunodominant clones. No significant difference in CD8+ Simpson's diversity was found between patients and healthy controls (P=0.060).

Patients chosen for sequencing had shown expansion of CD8+CD57+ cells by flow cytometry. Every patient had a diagnosis of severe acquired aplastic anemia based on International Study of Aplastic Anemia and Agranulocytosis and Camitta criteria. At the time blood was sampled, none of the patients had received any therapy. TCR repertoires of sorted CD4+ and CD8+ blood T cells from severe aplastic anemia patients and healthy subjects were deep-sequenced in the study. Patients were enrolled under clinicaltrials.gov protocols 00001620, 01623167, 00001397, 00071045, 00081523 and 00961064 in the USA. Ficoll-Paque density gradient centrifugation was used to isolate peripheral blood mononuclear cells. Before DNA extraction, CD4+ and CD8+ T cells were sorted by FACS or by magnetic beads. TCR beta VDJ combination and CDR3 sequence profiling used genomic DNA as the template. An Illumina HiSeq 2000 was the platform used for TCR repertoire sequencing. Turning to the authors' computational methods: TRBV/TRBJ rearrangement plots, CDR3 size and DJ length profiles, and Simpson's diversity index were used to evaluate the repertoires. The immunodominant clone was defined as the most abundant DNA sequence in deep sequencing data. CDR3 amino acid sequences were checked for sharing between subjects and were compared against published repertoires and the VDJdb database. Using fastp trimming at Q25 and MiXCR clonotype assembly, TCRdb reanalyzed the public sequencing data and kept in-frame beta chains. Under each unique CDR3 protein, matching rows form one entry showing the most common genes and DNA. Clone size and V and J calls follow TCRdb, not the original study. This sample comprises about 180,000 distinct CDR3 sequences, less than 60% of them detected only once. Of the sample, about 1.8% is held by the ten largest clones.

The germline V gene specifies LGHNA as CDR1 and YSLEER as CDR2. There are 14 amino acids in the CDR3, from cysteine to phenylalanine inclusive. CDR3 DNA only is kept here, 42 bases in frame from base 1. Deletion took 0 bases off V and 6 bases off J, with a span of 10 bases between the germline ends. Recombination joined TRBV4-3 with TRBJ2-3, with the D segment possibly TRBD1 or TRBD2, each aligning over 5 bases. The clonotype was recovered from a human donor with aplastic anemia. Sequencing was done on a sample of sorted CD4+, CD8+, or CD8+CD57+ T cells (not recorded which) from PBMCs. The DNA sequence is as follows: TGCGCCAGCAGCCAAGACGGGGCTGGGGATACGCAGTATTTT. The translation is CASSQDGAGDTQYF.